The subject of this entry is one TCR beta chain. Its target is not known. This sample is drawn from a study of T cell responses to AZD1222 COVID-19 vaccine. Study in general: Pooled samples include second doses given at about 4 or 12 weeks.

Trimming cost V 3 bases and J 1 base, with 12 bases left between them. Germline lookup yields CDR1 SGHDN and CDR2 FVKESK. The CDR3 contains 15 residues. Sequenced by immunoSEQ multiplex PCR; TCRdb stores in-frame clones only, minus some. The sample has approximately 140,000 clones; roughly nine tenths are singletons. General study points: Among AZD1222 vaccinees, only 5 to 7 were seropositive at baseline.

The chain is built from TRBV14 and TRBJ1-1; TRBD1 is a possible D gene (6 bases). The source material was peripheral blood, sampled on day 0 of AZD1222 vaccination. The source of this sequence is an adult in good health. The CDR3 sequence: CASSHQQGRNTEAFF. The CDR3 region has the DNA TGTGCCAGCAGCCACCAACAGGGTCGGAACACTGAAGCTTTCTTT.